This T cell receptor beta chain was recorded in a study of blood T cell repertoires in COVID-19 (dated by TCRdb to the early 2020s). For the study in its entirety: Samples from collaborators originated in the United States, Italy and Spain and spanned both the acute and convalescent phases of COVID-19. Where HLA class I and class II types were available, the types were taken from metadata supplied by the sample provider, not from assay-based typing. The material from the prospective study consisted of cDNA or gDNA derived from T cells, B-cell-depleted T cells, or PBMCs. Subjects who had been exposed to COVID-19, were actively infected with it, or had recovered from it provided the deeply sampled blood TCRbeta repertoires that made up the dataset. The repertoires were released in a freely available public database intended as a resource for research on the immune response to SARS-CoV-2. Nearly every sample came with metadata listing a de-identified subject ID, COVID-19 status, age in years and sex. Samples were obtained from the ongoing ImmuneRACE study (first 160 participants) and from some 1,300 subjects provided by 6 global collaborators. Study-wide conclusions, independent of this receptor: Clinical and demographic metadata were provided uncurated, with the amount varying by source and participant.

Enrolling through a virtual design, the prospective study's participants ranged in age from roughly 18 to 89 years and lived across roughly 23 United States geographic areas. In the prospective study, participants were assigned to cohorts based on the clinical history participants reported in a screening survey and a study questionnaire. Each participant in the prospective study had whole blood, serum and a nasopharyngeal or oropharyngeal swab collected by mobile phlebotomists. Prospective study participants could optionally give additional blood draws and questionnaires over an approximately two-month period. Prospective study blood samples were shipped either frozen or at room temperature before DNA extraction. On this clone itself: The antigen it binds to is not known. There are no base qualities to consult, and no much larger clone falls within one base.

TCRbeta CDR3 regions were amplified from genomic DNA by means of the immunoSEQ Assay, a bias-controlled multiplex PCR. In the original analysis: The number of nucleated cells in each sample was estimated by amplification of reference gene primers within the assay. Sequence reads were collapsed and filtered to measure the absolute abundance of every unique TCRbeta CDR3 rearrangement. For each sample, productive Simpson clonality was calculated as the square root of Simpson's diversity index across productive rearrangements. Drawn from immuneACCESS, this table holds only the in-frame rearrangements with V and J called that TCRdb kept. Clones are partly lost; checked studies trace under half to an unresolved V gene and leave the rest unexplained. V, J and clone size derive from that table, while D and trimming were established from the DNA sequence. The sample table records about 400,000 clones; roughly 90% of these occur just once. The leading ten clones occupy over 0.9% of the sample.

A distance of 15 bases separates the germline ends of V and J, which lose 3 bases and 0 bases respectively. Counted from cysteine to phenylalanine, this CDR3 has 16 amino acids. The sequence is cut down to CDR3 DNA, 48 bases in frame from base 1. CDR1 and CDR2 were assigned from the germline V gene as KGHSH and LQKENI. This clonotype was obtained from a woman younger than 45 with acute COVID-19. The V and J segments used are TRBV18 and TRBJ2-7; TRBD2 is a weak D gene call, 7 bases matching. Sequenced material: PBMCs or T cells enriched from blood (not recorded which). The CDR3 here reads CASSPLWAGASYEQYF. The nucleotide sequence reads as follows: TGTGCCAGCTCACCTCTCTGGGCGGGGGCCTCCTACGAGCAGTACTTC.